Given below is one T cell receptor beta chain in context. This clone was observed a single time. What this receptor recognizes is not known. Base qualities are not at hand, and no much larger clone is one base apart. This sample was included in a study of lymphopenia after photon versus proton radiotherapy (dated by TCRdb to 2018 to 2020). About the study as a whole: In patients with gastrointestinal tumors who developed high-grade lymphopenia, the study compared the immunological effects of photon radiation therapy with those of proton radiation therapy. The cohort included roughly 18 patients with gastrointestinal tumors who developed lymphopenia after receiving either photon or proton therapy. The study aimed to characterize how the two radiation modalities differ in their impact on the immune system.

What the research found in general, with its limitations: The survival association was examined only in patients who died, and the authors described better survival with proton therapy as a possibility, not as a demonstrated result. Across the cohort, a larger post-nadir drop in TCR diversity was inversely correlated with overall survival time among patients who died. Once the lymphocyte count had reached its nadir, the repertoires of photon-treated patients showed oligoclonal expansion, particularly of CD8+ Temra cells, and this expansion drove the decline in diversity. During treatment, patients who received proton therapy stayed relatively stable, whereas patients who received photon therapy lost naive T cells and TCR diversity and gained effector/memory populations.

V lost 4 bases and J lost 4 bases; the stretch between them is 13 bases long. Sequences GTSNPN (CDR1) and SVGIG (CDR2) are obtained from the germline V gene (reference sequence). From its cysteine to its phenylalanine, the CDR3 spans 13 amino acids. Kept here is only the CDR3 DNA, which spans 39 bases and is read in frame from base 1. Library preparation used the immunoSEQ multiplex PCR assay. Deep sequencing of rearranged TCR beta loci, alongside multiparametric flow cytometry, was used to profile T cell repertoires. Sourced from immuneACCESS, this table was stored by TCRdb with only in-frame sequences that have V and J called. A share of the clones is absent; for the studies checked, an unresolved V gene accounts for under half, and the remainder has no known explanation. The sample table lists around 64,000 clones, roughly 87% of them with a count of one. Together, the top ten hold roughly 12% of the sample.

The receptor chain draws on TRBV30 and TRBJ1-1, with a tentative D gene TRBD1 over 5 matching bases. This clonotype was obtained from a man aged 80 or over with esophageal cancer. The specimen was peripheral blood, collected from a patient treated with proton-based radiotherapy. The CDR3 here reads CAWTVRGFTEAFF. The nucleotide sequence is TGTGCCTGGACTGTGCGGGGGTTCACTGAAGCTTTCTTT.